This T cell receptor (beta chain) was sequenced during a study of blood T cell repertoires in COVID-19. Sequenced by immunoSEQ multiplex PCR; TCRdb stores in-frame clones only, minus some. The table lists about 95,000 clones, around 80% of them singletons. The TCR was taken from a human donor in a cohort sampled during active COVID-19. The material sequenced was peripheral blood.

The CDR3 reads CASSVGGGGKGDTQYF. The DNA of the CDR3 is TGTGCCAGCAGCGTAGGAGGTGGAGGGAAGGGAGATACGCAGTATTTT. The chain links TRBV9 to TRBJ2-3; a possible D gene is TRBD2 (6 bases). The CDR3 totals 16 residues. Trimming stripped 0 bases from V and 5 bases from J, with 16 bases between. From germline, CDR1 is SGDLS and CDR2 YYNGEE.